A selection of T cell receptor beta chains follows, all from one sample in a study of blood T cell repertoires in COVID-19. The protocol was immunoSEQ multiplex PCR, while the TCRdb copy is restricted to in-frame clones and leaves out a portion. The sample includes about 170,000 clones, 80% to 90% of them seen just once. Sequences were obtained from peripheral blood. Receptors were obtained from a man aged 40-49 years who had recovered from COVID-19. Both conserved end residues are part of each CDR3. D genes are given only for firm matches. Where a row states a size, it is once, few, many or the class of an expanded clone; other rows omit it.

D,V,size,J,CDR3,DNA
TRBD2,TRBV7-3,.,TRBJ2-1,CASSAGLAGVGEQFF,TGTGCCAGCAGCGCGGGACTAGCGGGGGTAGGTGAGCAGTTCTTC
.,TRBV6-5,.,TRBJ2-7,CASRSAGAGGHEQYF,TGTGCCAGCAGGTCCGCAGGGGCAGGTGGGCACGAGCAGTACTTC
.,TRBV5-4,.,TRBJ2-3,CASSLPAGGIWGADTQYF,TGTGCCAGCAGCTTGCCTGCTGGGGGGATATGGGGGGCAGATACGCAGTATTTT
TRBD1,TRBV9,.,TRBJ1-6,CASSPRTGGYNSPLHF,TGTGCCAGCAGCCCACGAACAGGGGGATATAATTCACCCCTCCACTTT
.,TRBV3-1/TRBV3-2,.,TRBJ1-4,CASSQGREKLFF,TGTGCCAGCAGCCAGGGCCGTGAAAAACTGTTTTTT
.,TRBV11-3,.,TRBJ2-1,CASSLGRTSSYDEQFF,TGTGCCAGCAGCTTGGGGCGGACGAGCTCCTACGATGAGCAGTTCTTC
.,TRBV6-1,.,TRBJ1-2,CASSSNGYTF,TGTGCCAGCAGTTCAAATGGCTACACCTTC
TRBD2,TRBV10-1,.,TRBJ2-1,CASRAGTSGGRTLNNEQFF,TGCGCCAGCAGAGCCGGGACTAGCGGGGGCCGAACCTTGAACAATGAGCAGTTCTTC
TRBD1,TRBV11-2,.,TRBJ1-4,CASSSTGEKLFF,TGTGCCAGCAGTTCGACAGGGGAAAAACTGTTTTTT
.,TRBV28,.,TRBJ1-1,CASSIRGVLTEAFF,TGTGCCAGCAGTATTCGGGGGGTTCTCACTGAAGCTTTCTTT
TRBD2,TRBV5-6,.,TRBJ2-3,CASRVVGTSGGGDTQYF,TGTGCCAGCAGGGTGGTGGGGACTAGCGGTGGTGGGGATACGCAGTATTTT
TRBD2,TRBV6-4,few,TRBJ2-3,CASSDLSGRGPDTQYF,TGTGCCAGCAGTGACTTGAGCGGGAGGGGGCCAGATACGCAGTATTTT
.,TRBV4-1,.,TRBJ1-3,CASSQGLALPGNTIYF,TGCGCCAGCAGCCAAGGGTTGGCCCTCCCTGGAAACACCATATATTTT
TRBD2,TRBV2,.,TRBJ2-1,CASSEALSGGYNEQFF,TGTGCCAGCAGTGAAGCGCTTAGCGGGGGCTACAATGAGCAGTTCTTC
.,TRBV5-4,few,TRBJ1-6,CASSLGGDSPLHF,TGTGCCAGCAGCCTGGGGGGGGATTCACCCCTCCACTTT
.,TRBV11-2,.,TRBJ2-2,CASSPRGDRVAGELFF,TGTGCCAGCAGCCCCAGGGGGGATCGGGTGGCCGGGGAGCTGTTTTTT
.,TRBV21-1,.,TRBJ2-7,CASSKALFGGADEQYF,TGTGCCAGCAGCAAAGCGCTTTTTGGGGGGGCCGACGAGCAGTACTTC
TRBD2,TRBV3-1/TRBV3-2,few,TRBJ2-2,CASSLRSTSGANTGELFF,TGTGCCAGCAGCCTCCGGTCGACTAGCGGGGCAAACACCGGGGAGCTGTTTTTT
TRBD2,TRBV9,.,TRBJ2-5,CASSETSGGARRETQYF,TGTGCCAGCAGCGAGACTAGCGGGGGGGCCCGGAGAGAGACCCAGTACTTC
.,TRBV6-1,.,TRBJ2-1,CASSEPKDRINYNEQFF,TGTGCCAGCAGTGAGCCAAAAGACAGAATTAACTACAATGAGCAGTTCTTC
.,TRBV5-6,.,TRBJ2-7,CASSHSSYEQYF,TGTGCCAGCAGCCACTCCTCCTACGAGCAGTACTTC
.,TRBV27,.,TRBJ1-2,CASSLEGRGGYTF,TGTGCCAGCAGTTTGGAAGGACGGGGTGGCTACACCTTC
TRBD2,TRBV7-9,once,TRBJ2-1,CASSLGGSNNEQFF,TGTGCCAGCAGCTTGGGCGGGAGCAACAATGAGCAGTTCTTC
TRBD2,TRBV10-2,.,TRBJ2-3,CSGGSGTADTQYF,TGCAGCGGTGGGAGCGGGACTGCAGATACGCAGTATTTT
.,TRBV27,.,TRBJ1-3,CASRLTGTGNTIYF,TGTGCCAGCAGGTTAACGGGTACGGGAAACACCATATATTTT
TRBD1,TRBV30,.,TRBJ1-5,CAWSEGQGNQPQHF,TGTGCCTGGAGTGAGGGACAGGGAAATCAGCCCCAGCATTTT
TRBD1,TRBV19,.,TRBJ1-1,CASSYDPTGATEAFF,TGTGCCAGTAGTTACGATCCAACAGGGGCCACTGAAGCTTTCTTT
.,TRBV6-4,once,TRBJ2-1,CASTLDTLHYNEQFF,TGTGCCAGCACCCTTGACACCTTACACTACAATGAGCAGTTCTTC
TRBD1,TRBV2,.,TRBJ1-5,CASGTGGQPQHF,TGTGCCAGCGGGACAGGGGGTCAGCCCCAGCATTTT
.,TRBV7-2,once,TRBJ1-5,CASSSGVGQPQHF,TGTGCCAGCAGCTCAGGGGTTGGACAGCCCCAGCATTTT
.,TRBV28,few,TRBJ2-4,CASSTGAKNIQYF,TGTGCCAGCAGTACAGGTGCCAAAAACATTCAGTACTTC
.,TRBV10-1,.,TRBJ1-2,CASSEEGVAGYTF,TGCGCCAGCAGTGAGGAAGGGGTAGCTGGCTACACCTTC
TRBD2,TRBV15,.,TRBJ2-7,CATSRGSGSSYEQYF,TGTGCCACCAGCAGAGGTAGCGGGAGCTCCTACGAGCAGTACTTC
TRBD2,TRBV7-9,.,TRBJ2-3,CASSLGTSGGDTQYF,TGTGCCAGCAGCTTAGGGACTAGCGGAGGGGATACGCAGTATTTT
.,TRBV3-1/TRBV3-2,.,TRBJ1-2,CASSQGRQNYGYTF,TGTGCCAGCAGCCAGGGCCGGCAGAACTATGGCTACACCTTC
.,TRBV15,once,TRBJ2-7,CATSTSSLVSYEQYF,TGTGCCACCAGCACCTCATCACTAGTCTCCTACGAGCAGTACTTC
.,TRBV6-5,.,TRBJ2-7,CASRVRESSYEQYF,TGTGCCAGCAGGGTCCGGGAATCATCCTACGAGCAGTACTTC
.,TRBV6-2/TRBV6-3,.,TRBJ1-5,CASSYSSGNLLAF,TGTGCCAGCAGTTACTCGTCAGGTAACCTCCTTGCGTTT
TRBD2,TRBV18,.,TRBJ2-1,CASSKTSGGAGEQFF,TGTGCCAGCTCAAAGACTAGCGGGGGGGCCGGTGAGCAGTTCTTC
TRBD2,TRBV30,.,TRBJ2-7,CAWGTSGSNYEQYF,TGTGCCTGGGGGACTAGCGGGAGCAACTACGAGCAGTACTTC
TRBD1,TRBV6-1,.,TRBJ1-1,CASSEAKGAGGTEAFF,TGTGCCAGCAGTGAAGCAAAGGGGGCTGGAGGCACTGAAGCTTTCTTT
.,TRBV18,medium-sized,TRBJ1-6,CASSPRRGESPLHF,TGTGCCAGCTCACCCCGGAGGGGTGAATCACCCCTCCACTTT
TRBD2,TRBV7-2,.,TRBJ2-4,CASSLIAGGGKNIQYF,TGTGCCAGCAGCTTAATAGCGGGAGGTGGCAAAAACATTCAGTACTTC